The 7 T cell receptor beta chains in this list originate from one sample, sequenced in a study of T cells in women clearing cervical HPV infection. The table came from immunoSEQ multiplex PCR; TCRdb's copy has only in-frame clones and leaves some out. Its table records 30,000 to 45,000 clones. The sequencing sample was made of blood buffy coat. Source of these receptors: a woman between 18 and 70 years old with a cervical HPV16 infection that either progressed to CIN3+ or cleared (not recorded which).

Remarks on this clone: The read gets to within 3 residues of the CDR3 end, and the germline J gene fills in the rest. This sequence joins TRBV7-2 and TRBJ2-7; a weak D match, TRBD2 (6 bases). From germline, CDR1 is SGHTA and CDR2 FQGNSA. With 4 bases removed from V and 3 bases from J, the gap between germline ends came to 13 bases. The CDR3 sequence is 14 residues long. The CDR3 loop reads CASSSERAGYEQYF. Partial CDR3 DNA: TGTGCCAGCAGCTCCGAGCGGGCAGGCTACGAG. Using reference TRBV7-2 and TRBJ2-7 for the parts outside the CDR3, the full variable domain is GAGVSQSPSNKVTEKGKDVELRCDPISGHTALYWYRQSLGQGLEFLIYFQGNSAPDKSGLPSDRFSAERTGGSVSTLTIQRTQQEDSAVYLCASSSERAGYEQYFGPGTRLTVT.

The CDR3 bases that were read are TGTGCCAGTAGTATTGGGGGGGGGATGTATGGC. Encoded protein: CASSIGGGMYG. The complete CDR3 sequence is CASSIGGGMYGYTF. The genes are TRBV19 and TRBJ1-2; TRBD1 might be the D (5 bases). The read falls 3 residues short of the CDR3 end, and the missing part is taken from the germline J gene. The V gene's germline CDR1 is LNHDA and CDR2 SQIVND (reference sequence). V was pared by 3 bases and J by 5 bases, with 13 bases between. The CDR3 spans 14 residues.

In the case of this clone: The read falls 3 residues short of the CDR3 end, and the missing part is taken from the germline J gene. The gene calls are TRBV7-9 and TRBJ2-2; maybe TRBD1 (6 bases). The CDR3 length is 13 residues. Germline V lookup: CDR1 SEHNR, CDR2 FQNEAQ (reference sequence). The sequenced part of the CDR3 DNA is TGTGCCAGCAGCTTGGGGGCGGATGAAAAG. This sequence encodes CASSLGADEK. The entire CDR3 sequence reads CASSLGADEKLFF.

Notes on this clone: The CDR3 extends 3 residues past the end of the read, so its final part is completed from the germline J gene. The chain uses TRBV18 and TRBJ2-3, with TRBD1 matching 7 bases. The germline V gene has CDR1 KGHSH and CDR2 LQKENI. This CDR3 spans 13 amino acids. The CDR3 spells CASSPEGGGSQYF. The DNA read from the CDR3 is TGTGCCAGCTCACCCGAAGGGGGCGGCTCG. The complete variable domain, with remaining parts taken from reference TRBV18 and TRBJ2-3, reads NAGVMQNPRHLVRRRGQEARLRCSPMKGHSHVYWYRQLPEEGLKFMVYLQKENIIDESGMPKERFSAEFPKEGPSILRIQQVVRGDSAAYFCASSPEGGGSQYFGPGTRLTVL.

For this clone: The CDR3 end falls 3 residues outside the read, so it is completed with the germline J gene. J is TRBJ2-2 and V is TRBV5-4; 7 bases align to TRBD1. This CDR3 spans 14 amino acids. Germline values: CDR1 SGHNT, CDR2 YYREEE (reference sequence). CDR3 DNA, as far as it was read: TGTGCCAGCAGCCGGGACAGCCCTGGCTCACCG. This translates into CASSRDSPGSP. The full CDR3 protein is CASSRDSPGSPLFF.

Incomplete CDR3 DNA: TGCAGTGCTAGCCCCATAGGGGAGACC. This codes for CSASPIGET. The full CDR3 is CSASPIGETQYF. The V and J genes are TRBV20-1 and TRBJ2-5; no clear D. The CDR3 extends 3 residues past the end of the read, so its final part is completed from the germline J gene. CDR1 is DFQATT and CDR2 is SNEGSKA in the germline V gene (reference sequence). Trimming took off 3 bases at V and 5 bases at J, with 10 bases between the two ends. This CDR3 comprises 12 residues.

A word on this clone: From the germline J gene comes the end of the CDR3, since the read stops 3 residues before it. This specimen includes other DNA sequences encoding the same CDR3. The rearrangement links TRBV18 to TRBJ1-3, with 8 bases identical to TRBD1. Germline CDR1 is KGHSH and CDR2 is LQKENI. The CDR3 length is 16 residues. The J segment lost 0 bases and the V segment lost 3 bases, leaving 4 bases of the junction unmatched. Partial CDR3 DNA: TGTGCCAGCTCACCGGGACAGGTGGACTCTGGAAACACC. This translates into CASSPGQVDSGNT. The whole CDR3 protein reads CASSPGQVDSGNTIYF. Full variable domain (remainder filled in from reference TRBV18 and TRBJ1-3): NAGVMQNPRHLVRRRGQEARLRCSPMKGHSHVYWYRQLPEEGLKFMVYLQKENIIDESGMPKERFSAEFPKEGPSILRIQQVVRGDSAAYFCASSPGQVDSGNTIYFGEGSWLTVV.